This T cell receptor (beta chain) stems from a study of blood T cell repertoires in COVID-19. In the study overall: T cells, B-cell-depleted T cells, or PBMCs supplied cDNA or gDNA.

The CDR3 length is 18 residues. From germline, CDR1 is SGHRS and CDR2 YFSETQ. V was shortened by 4 bases and J by 0 bases, with 22 bases between the two germline ends. In the original workflow: Reference gene primer amplification gave estimated nucleated cell counts. Only in-frame clones appear in the TCRdb table, and some are missing; sequencing was by immunoSEQ multiplex PCR. The V and J calls and clone size were taken over from that table, and D and trimming were inferred from the DNA. Here the sample spans approximately 190,000 clones, around 76% being singletons. This receptor was obtained from a woman in her fifties or sixties with COVID-19, enrolled during active disease. The V gene is TRBV5-1, the J gene TRBJ1-2, with D unclear. Sequenced: peripheral blood. In nucleotides, the CDR3 is TGCGCCAGCAGCCAAACCCCGGCCCGGACGGGGACTAACTATGGCTACACCTTC. Translation: CASSQTPARTGTNYGYTF.